What follows are 14 T cell receptor beta chains derived from one specimen sequenced in a study of CD8+ T cells in alopecia areata. The treatment denotes: oral pan-JAK inhibitor, 5-10 mg twice daily. Sequencing templates came from extracted RNA that was reverse transcribed into cDNA. Using immunoSEQ multiplex PCR, the repertoire was profiled, and TCRdb retains in-frame clones only, with some absent. The data contain 200,000 to 250,000 clones, approximately 57% of them singletons. The sample in question was CD4+ T cells sorted from blood, obtained at week 4, from a patient treated with tofacitinib. Receptors originate from a human donor with alopecia areata.

There are a few counts of this clone. The chain couples TRBV29-1 to TRBJ1-1, with TRBD1 identical over 11 bases. Germline V gene lookup returns CDR1 SQVTM and CDR2 ANQGSEA. This CDR3 spans 14 amino acids. The ends lost 6 bases at V and 5 bases at J; junction bases unmatched: 8. CDR3 nucleotide sequence: TGCAGCGTCAGAAAAAGGGACAGGGGGACTGAAGCTTTCTTT. Protein: CSVRKRDRGTEAFF.

This clone was detected once. The J gene is TRBJ1-1, the V gene TRBV9; D remains ambiguous. The CDR3 runs 14 residues. V shed 3 bases and J shed 4 bases, with 13 bases lying between them. From germline, CDR1 is SGDLS and CDR2 YYNGEE. The CDR3 DNA follows: TGTGCCAGCAGCGCGGAACAGCGGGGCACTGAAGCTTTCTTT. Its translation is CASSAEQRGTEAFF.

This chain connects TRBV29-1 to TRBJ1-2; D is ambiguous. This CDR3 has 13 residues. The germline V gene encodes CDR1 SQVTM and CDR2 ANQGSEA. Trimming left V 5 bases short and J 2 bases short, with 12 bases between. The CDR3 protein is CSVRSSSNYGYTF. The CDR3 DNA sequence: TGCAGCGTTCGGTCCAGCTCAAACTATGGCTACACCTTC.

A few counts support this clone. V and J are TRBV19 and TRBJ1-1; D might be TRBD1 (5 bases). Germline V gene sequence: CDR1 LNHDA, CDR2 SQIVND (reference sequence). V dropped 7 bases and J dropped 8 bases, with 17 bases sitting between them. The CDR3 loop spans 13 amino acids. Here the CDR3 reads CASINPAPGEAFF. The DNA of the CDR3 is TGTGCCAGTATAAACCCCGCCCCAGGGGAAGCTTTCTTT.

The chain has TRBV18 and TRBJ1-6, with 7 bases identical to TRBD1. The V gene end was trimmed by 5 bases and the J gene end by 10 bases; junction bases not matched to a gene: 8. The CDR3 has 14 residues. Germline CDR1 and CDR2: KGHSH and LQKENI. In DNA form, the CDR3 reads TGTGCCAGCTCATACGACAGGGAGAGATCACCCCTCCACTTT. Translation: CASSYDRERSPLHF.

The chain is built from TRBV29-1 and TRBJ2-5; D not certain. Germline lookup yields CDR1 SQVTM and CDR2 ANQGSEA. Trimming removed 1 base from V and 5 bases from J, with 14 bases in between. CDR3 length: 14 residues. CDR3 sequence (DNA): TGCAGCGTTGAAGGGCAAATGTCTCGGGAGACCCAGTACTTC. This sequence encodes CSVEGQMSRETQYF.

This clone was counted a few times. The V gene is TRBV27, the J gene TRBJ2-4; 7 bases match TRBD1. The germline V gene has CDR1 MNHEY and CDR2 SMNVEV (reference sequence). J was trimmed by 4 bases and V by 6 bases; bases with no gene match: 12. The CDR3 has 16 amino acids. The CDR3: CASRNSGTVGKNIQYF. As DNA, the CDR3 is TGTGCCAGCAGAAATTCCGGGACAGTGGGAAAAAACATTCAGTACTTC.

This clone appeared many times. The J gene is TRBJ1-1, the V gene TRBV18; D may be TRBD1 (6 bases). The germline V gene encodes CDR1 KGHSH and CDR2 LQKENI. CDR3 length: 15 residues. V gave up 4 bases and J gave up 1 base, with 13 bases separating them. The CDR3 DNA sequence: TGTGCCAGCTCACTGGCCCGGACAGAGAACACTGAAGCTTTCTTT. It specifies CASSLARTENTEAFF.

CDR3 residues: CASSPNPRGPGTEAFF. Written as DNA, the CDR3 is TGTGCCAGCAGTCCCAACCCTAGGGGGCCGGGCACTGAAGCTTTCTTT. The chain joins TRBV27 to TRBJ1-1; TRBD1 matches 7 bases. The CDR3 covers 16 residues. Germline CDR1 MNHEY, CDR2 SMNVEV (reference sequence). The ends lost 5 bases at V and 4 bases at J; junction bases unmatched: 13.

This clone was observed a few times. This sequence joins TRBV21-1 and TRBJ2-7; TRBD2, the table's D call, was not compared with the DNA. TRBV21-1 is a listed pseudogene. CDR3 size: 13 residues. CDR3 amino acids: CASTLAGNYEQYF. CDR3 nucleotide sequence: TGTGCCAGCACCCTCGCGGGGAACTACGAGCAGTACTTC.

The chain joins TRBV4-2 to TRBJ2-3, with a tentative D call TRBD2 (6 bases). V was clipped by 2 bases and J by 0 bases, with 9 bases between them. The CDR3 has 15 amino acids. From germline, CDR1 is LGHNA and CDR2 YNFKEQ. DNA of the CDR3: TGTGCCAGCAGCCAAACGGGGGATAGCACAGATACGCAGTATTTT. Protein product: CASSQTGDSTDTQYF.

This clone was observed a handful of times. At the DNA level, this CDR3 is encoded by other sequences in the same sample as well. The J gene is TRBJ2-7, the V gene TRBV7-2, with 8 bases identical to TRBD2. The CDR3 is made up of 15 amino acids. V was pared by 5 bases and J by 4 bases, with 10 bases of the junction left unmatched. CDR1 and CDR2 (germline): SGHTA, FQGNSA. In nucleotides, the CDR3 is TGTGCCAGCAGCCGAGGGGGGACTAGGGGTTACGAGCAGTACTTC. This encodes CASSRGGTRGYEQYF.

CDR3 in amino acids: CASSFGLAGAQTDTQYF. For the CDR3, the DNA is TGCGCCAGCAGCTTCGGGCTAGCGGGTGCTCAAACAGATACGCAGTATTTT. V gene TRBV5-1 combines with J gene TRBJ2-3; the match to TRBD2 covers 8 bases. Germline assignment: CDR1 SGHRS and CDR2 YFSETQ. The CDR3 covers 17 residues. V was clipped by 2 bases and J by 3 bases; unmatched bases: 11.

This sequence joins TRBV7-2 and TRBJ2-3; TRBD1 is a possible D gene (5 bases). V was trimmed by 8 bases and J by 6 bases, leaving 15 bases between them. CDR3 length: 13 residues. Germline V gene data show CDR1 as SGHTA and CDR2 as FQGNSA. The CDR3 DNA reads as TGTGCCAGCTCACAAGGGGCGGTGGATACGCAGTATTTT. Protein product: CASSQGAVDTQYF.